This T cell receptor (beta chain) was sequenced for a study of monozygotic twins with inflammatory bowel disease. The CDR3 consists of 13 residues. CDR1 and CDR2 from the germline V gene are LNHNV and YYDKDF (reference sequence). Per TCR library, 3,000 to 4,000 ng of total RNA was used. From its re-call of the 5' RACE reads, TCRdb lists each CDR3 protein once, without DNA. The table gives about 380,000 distinct CDR3 sequences; the top ten clones make up just over 2.5% of it. On this clonotype: The target antigen is unknown.

Study results and caveats: Relative to healthy twins, IBD patients had fewer clonotypes in common with others, a gap that was especially apparent with disease activity. Patient repertoires may carry noise from differing immunosuppressive treatments.

This chain uses TRBV15 with TRBJ1-5. The specimen sequenced was blood. The clonotype comes from a human donor with ulcerative colitis or Crohn's disease, or a healthy co-twin of an affected twin (not recorded which). The CDR3 sequence: CATSRYSNQPQHF.